The next 20 T cell receptor beta chains were all read from a single sample in a study of cytomegalovirus exposure and HLA in healthy donors. The PCR ran on 60 Vbeta and 13 Jbeta primers. Only in-frame clones appear in the TCRdb table, and some are missing; sequencing was by immunoSEQ multiplex PCR. The profile shows tens of thousands of clones, under 85% of them singletons. Material: PBMCs. The receptors were gathered from a man aged 25-45 years in good health and CMV-seronegative.

This clone occurred a few times. This chain connects TRBV27 to TRBJ2-7, with D possibly TRBD1 on 6 matching bases. Germline lookup yields CDR1 MNHEY and CDR2 SMNVEV (reference sequence). Trimming took 10 bases from V and 7 from J, leaving 23 bases between them. CDR3 length equals 14 residues. The CDR3 DNA sequence: TGTGCCATCCGCCGTGCAGGGGCCCCTCGAGAGCAGTACTTC. It encodes CAIRRAGAPREQYF.

The chain employs TRBV13 and TRBJ1-1, with a weak D call TRBD1 (6 bases). The CDR3 is 14 residues long. V shed 2 bases and J shed 3 bases, with 10 bases lying between them. Germline V gene lookup returns CDR1 PRHDT and CDR2 FYEKMQ (reference sequence). This CDR3 is CASSLRTEYTEAFF. The CDR3 DNA sequence: TGTGCCAGCAGCTTACGGACAGAATACACTGAAGCTTTCTTT.

This clone was detected once. This sequence joins TRBV18 and TRBJ1-4; no definite D call. The V end was cut by 4 bases, the J end by 6 bases, with 12 bases between. Germline V lookup: CDR1 KGHSH, CDR2 LQKENI. This CDR3 region has 14 residues. The CDR3 DNA sequence: TGTGCCAGCTCACAGAAAGTATCGGATGAAAAACTGTTTTTT. This translates into CASSQKVSDEKLFF. The full variable domain, rest sourced from reference TRBV18 and TRBJ1-4, is NAGVMQNPRHLVRRRGQEARLRCSPMKGHSHVYWYRQLPEEGLKFMVYLQKENIIDESGMPKERFSAEFPKEGPSILRIQQVVRGDSAAYFCASSQKVSDEKLFFGSGTQLSVL.

The chain combines TRBV6-1 with TRBJ1-4; D might be TRBD1 (6 bases). V lost 2 bases and J lost 8, with 9 bases in between. Germline V lookup: CDR1 MNHNS, CDR2 SASEGT. The CDR3 runs 13 residues. The DNA of the CDR3 is TGTGCCAGCAGTGAACACAGGGACGAAAAACTGTTTTTT. It encodes CASSEHRDEKLFF.

This rearrangement joins TRBV4-2 to TRBJ2-7, with D maybe TRBD1 (5 bases). Germline-derived CDR1 and CDR2 are LGHNA and YNFKEQ. The CDR3 totals 14 residues. Trimming pared 5 bases from V and 1 base from J, leaving 12 bases between. The CDR3 sequence is CASSTRTSSYEQYF. CDR3 nucleotide sequence: TGTGCCAGCAGCACCCGGACATCTTCCTACGAGCAGTACTTC.

This sequence joins TRBV19 and TRBJ1-2, with 7 bases that match TRBD1. V lost 5 bases and J lost 3; bases outside the gene matches: 12. Germline V gene lookup returns CDR1 LNHDA and CDR2 SQIVND (reference sequence). CDR3 length: 16 residues. The DNA for the CDR3 is TGTGCCAGTAGTCCCCGTGCGTTAGGGGGCGACTATGGCTACACCTTC. Protein: CASSPRALGGDYGYTF.

The chain joins TRBV7-8 to TRBJ2-7; 11 bases are a match to TRBD1. The CDR3 covers 15 residues. Trimming took 5 bases from V and 6 from J; bases not matched to a gene: 9. CDR1 SGHVS and CDR2 FQNEAQ come from the germline V gene. The CDR3 is CASSPTRTGGIEQYF. DNA of the CDR3: TGTGCCAGCAGCCCAACTCGGACAGGGGGCATCGAGCAGTACTTC.

V usage is TRBV6-4 and J usage is TRBJ2-3; TRBD2 matches at 9 bases. Germline values: CDR1 MRHNA, CDR2 SNTAGT. The ends lost 5 bases at V and 5 bases at J; junction bases unmatched: 5. This CDR3 spans 14 amino acids. The CDR3 DNA follows: TGTGCCAGCAGTTCAAGCGGGGGGAGAGATACGCAGTATTTT. Residues: CASSSSGGRDTQYF.

This clone was seen a few times. The CDR3 nucleotides read TGCGCCAGCAGCTTGTGGGGGGATCAGCCCCAGCATTTT. This sequence encodes CASSLWGDQPQHF. V usage is TRBV5-1 and J usage is TRBJ1-5; possibly TRBD1 for D (5 bases). The CDR3 sequence is 13 residues long. V gave up 1 base and J gave up 5 bases, with 7 bases separating them. CDR1 is SGHRS, CDR2 YFSETQ, per germline.

This clone has just one count. The V call is TRBV4-2, the J call TRBJ1-1; 9 bases fit TRBD1. This CDR3 region has 14 residues. With 3 bases clipped from V and 1 base from J, the junction kept 0 bases outside the gene matches. Looked up from germline, CDR1 is LGHNA and CDR2 is YNFKEQ. This CDR3 is CASSQDRGNTEAFF. DNA of the CDR3: TGTGCCAGCAGCCAGGACAGGGGGAACACTGAAGCTTTCTTT.

The V call is TRBV5-4, the J call TRBJ1-1, with 9 bases matching TRBD1. The CDR3 runs 15 residues. With V trimmed by 2 bases and J by 4 bases, 6 bases remained unmatched. Germline values: CDR1 SGHNT, CDR2 YYREEE (reference sequence). Here the CDR3 reads CASSLDRGMSTEAFF. The CDR3 coding sequence is TGTGCCAGCAGCTTAGACAGGGGGATGAGCACTGAAGCTTTCTTT.

J is TRBJ1-4 and V is TRBV2; weak D call: TRBD1 (6 bases). V lost 5 bases and J lost 8, with 21 bases in between. The CDR3 length is 16 residues. CDR1 is SNHLY and CDR2 is FYNNEI in the germline V gene. The CDR3 is CASSKRLDSAGEKLFF. The CDR3 DNA follows: TGTGCCAGCAGTAAAAGGCTGGACAGCGCAGGGGAAAAACTGTTTTTT.

This clone was observed once. V gene TRBV19 combines with J gene TRBJ1-1, with D perhaps TRBD1 (5 bases). The CDR3 spans 15 residues. From germline, CDR1 is LNHDA and CDR2 SQIVND (reference sequence). Trimming left V 2 bases short and J 1 base short, with 11 bases between. The chain's CDR3 is CASSIQGTGNTEAFF. The CDR3 DNA follows: TGTGCCAGTAGTATACAGGGTACTGGGAACACTGAAGCTTTCTTT.

The chain employs TRBV5-4 and TRBJ1-2; TRBD1 might be the D (6 bases). This CDR3 region has 16 residues. Trimming shortened V by 0 bases and J by 2 bases, and 14 bases separated the two germline ends. CDR1 and CDR2 from the germline V gene are SGHNT and YYREEE (reference sequence). The CDR3 coding sequence is TGTGCCAGCAGCTTGGGCAACAGGGTGTTGAACTATGGCTACACCTTC. This gives the protein CASSLGNRVLNYGYTF.

This clone came up once. V and J are TRBV2 and TRBJ1-5; D unresolved. Trimming cost V 1 base and J 3 bases, with 13 bases left between them. Germline lookup yields CDR1 SNHLY and CDR2 FYNNEI. This CDR3 region has 16 residues. CDR3 nucleotide sequence: TGTGCCAGCAGTGAAGGGCGGATCACTTTCAATCAGCCCCAGCATTTT. It specifies CASSEGRITFNQPQHF.

The genes are TRBV30 and TRBJ1-5, with D tentatively TRBD1 (5 bases). Germline CDR1 and CDR2: GTSNPN and SVGIG (reference sequence). The V end lost 0 bases, the J end lost 0 bases, and 9 bases lay between the germline ends. The CDR3 covers 15 residues. CDR3 loop: CAWSVGVFSNQPQHF. CDR3 DNA: TGTGCCTGGAGTGTAGGGGTGTTTAGCAATCAGCCCCAGCATTTT. Complete variable domain (other parts from reference TRBV30 and TRBJ1-5): SQTIHQWPATLVQPVGSPLSLECTVEGTSNPNLYWYRQAAGRGLQLLFYSVGIGQISSEVPQNLSASRPQDRQFILSSKKLLLSDSGFYLCAWSVGVFSNQPQHFGDGTRLSIL.

The V and J genes are TRBV9 and TRBJ1-6; tentatively, D is TRBD1 (5 bases). V lost 1 base and J 5 bases, leaving 10 bases between the germline ends. Germline-derived CDR1 and CDR2 are SGDLS and YYNGEE. The CDR3 totals 15 residues. CDR3 sequence (DNA): TGTGCCAGCAGCGTATCCGGGGGAAATAATTCACCCCTCCACTTT. This codes for CASSVSGGNNSPLHF.

V and J are TRBV19 and TRBJ2-3; D unclear. Looked up from germline, CDR1 is LNHDA and CDR2 is SQIVND (reference sequence). This CDR3 contains 13 residues. The V end lost 0 bases, the J end lost 5 bases, and 6 bases lay between the germline ends. In nucleotides, the CDR3 is TGTGCCAGTAGTATAGACCGTAAAGATACGCAGTATTTT. It codes for CASSIDRKDTQYF.

This clone showed up just once. The V call is TRBV28, the J call TRBJ1-2; D is uncertain. The CDR3 is 15 residues long. CDR1 is MDHEN, CDR2 SYDVKM, per germline. Trimming stripped 5 bases from V and 4 bases from J, with 17 bases between. The chain's CDR3 is CASSDRSTAPYGYTF. The DNA of the CDR3 is TGTGCCAGCAGTGATAGAAGTACAGCCCCCTATGGCTACACCTTC.

The V and J genes are TRBV23-1 and TRBJ2-7; the D is unclear. TRBV23-1 is an open reading frame whose function is uncertain. Trimming took off 1 base at V and 8 bases at J, with 12 bases between the two ends. CDR3 length: 13 residues. The CDR3 nucleotides read TGCGCCAGCAGTCAATGTACCTGGCTCAAGCAGTACTTC. It codes for CASSQCTWLKQYF.